These T cell receptor beta chains were read from a single sample in a study of blood T cell repertoires in COVID-19. TCRdb keeps only in-frame clones here, not all; method: immunoSEQ multiplex PCR. The data contain some 200,000 clones, just under 85% of them singletons. Sequencing was performed on peripheral blood. The receptors shown here come from a man in his sixties with COVID-19, enrolled during active disease. The CDR3 runs from the conserved cysteine through the conserved F or W. Each record gives: CDR3 protein, CDR3 DNA, V gene, D gene, clone size, J gene. The D gene is left open where the match is weak. Clone size appears in some rows only: once, few, many, or a class for an expanded clone.

CDR3: CASSLAGVTYEQYF
DNA: TGTGCCAGCAGCTTAGCGGGAGTGACCTACGAGCAGTACTTC
V: TRBV7-9
D: -
size: -
J: TRBJ2-7

CDR3: CSAKAGDEQYF
DNA: TGCAGTGCCAAGGCAGGGGACGAGCAGTACTTC
V: TRBV20-1
D: -
size: -
J: TRBJ2-7

CDR3: CASSLERGQTEAFF
DNA: TGTGCCAGCAGCTTGGAGAGGGGGCAAACTGAAGCTTTCTTT
V: TRBV5-4
D: TRBD1
size: -
J: TRBJ1-1

CDR3: CSAPTGGYTF
DNA: TGCAGTGCACCGACAGGGGGCTACACCTTC
V: TRBV20-1
D: TRBD1
size: once
J: TRBJ1-2

CDR3: CASRGQGSQPQHF
DNA: TGTGCCAGCAGGGGACAGGGAAGTCAGCCCCAGCATTTT
V: TRBV7-2
D: TRBD1
size: -
J: TRBJ1-5

CDR3: CASSEGWFRSSGNTIYF
DNA: TGTGCCAGCAGTGAAGGTTGGTTCAGATCCTCTGGAAACACCATATATTTT
V: TRBV6-1
D: -
size: -
J: TRBJ1-3

CDR3: CAISESGAGGPLNEQFF
DNA: TGTGCCATCAGTGAGTCGGGGGCGGGAGGGCCTTTAAATGAGCAGTTCTTC
V: TRBV10-3
D: TRBD2
size: -
J: TRBJ2-1

CDR3: CASSLEGDHQPQHF
DNA: TGTGCCAGCAGCTTAGAGGGGGATCATCAGCCCCAGCATTTT
V: TRBV7-9
D: -
size: -
J: TRBJ1-5

CDR3: CASSVGSTYQETQYF
DNA: TGTGCCAGCAGCGTGGGCTCCACGTACCAAGAGACCCAGTACTTC
V: TRBV9
D: -
size: once
J: TRBJ2-5

CDR3: CATGTGSSEAFF
DNA: TGTGCCACCGGGACAGGGTCGTCTGAAGCTTTCTTT
V: TRBV15
D: TRBD1
size: -
J: TRBJ1-1

CDR3: CASSDGGLAGYTF
DNA: TGCGCCAGCAGTGACGGTGGATTAGCGGGCTACACCTTC
V: TRBV10-1
D: -
size: -
J: TRBJ1-2

CDR3: CASSTGTGVEAFF
DNA: TGTGCCAGCAGCACCGGGACAGGGGTTGAAGCTTTCTTT
V: TRBV6-5
D: TRBD1
size: few
J: TRBJ1-1

CDR3: CASSRGVAGFNEQFF
DNA: TGTGCCAGCAGCAGGGGAGTAGCGGGGTTCAATGAGCAGTTCTTC
V: TRBV7-3
D: TRBD2
size: -
J: TRBJ2-1

CDR3: CAWSGIVEAFF
DNA: TGTGCCTGGAGTGGTATAGTTGAAGCTTTCTTT
V: TRBV30
D: -
size: -
J: TRBJ1-1

CDR3: CASSPGQGAEEKLFF
DNA: TGCGCCAGCAGCCCTGGACAGGGGGCGGAGGAAAAACTGTTTTTT
V: TRBV5-1
D: TRBD1
size: -
J: TRBJ1-4

CDR3: CASSLSFGTPNTEAFF
DNA: TGTGCCAGCAGCTTGTCCTTCGGGACACCGAACACTGAAGCTTTCTTT
V: TRBV7-8
D: -
size: few
J: TRBJ1-1

CDR3: CAWAEGLVLGETQYF
DNA: TGTGCCTGGGCGGAGGGACTTGTATTAGGTGAGACCCAGTACTTC
V: TRBV30
D: -
size: -
J: TRBJ2-5

CDR3: CASTPDRVIGYTF
DNA: TGTGCCAGCACCCCGGACAGGGTAATTGGCTACACCTTC
V: TRBV7-2
D: TRBD1
size: -
J: TRBJ1-2

CDR3: CSGGGTDPTNYGYTF
DNA: TGCAGCGGAGGGGGGACAGACCCTACTAACTATGGCTACACCTTC
V: TRBV29-1
D: TRBD1
size: -
J: TRBJ1-2

CDR3: CASSSSGSNEQFF
DNA: TGTGCCAGCAGTTCTAGCGGGAGCAATGAGCAGTTCTTC
V: TRBV25-1
D: TRBD2
size: -
J: TRBJ2-1

CDR3: CASSPLSLGNTIYF
DNA: TGTGCCAGCAGCCCCCTGAGCCTCGGAAACACCATATATTTT
V: TRBV7-9
D: -
size: -
J: TRBJ1-3

CDR3: CPRRRGGAAETQYF
DNA: TGCCCCCGCCGCCGGGGGGGGGCGGCGGAGACCCAGTACTTC
V: TRBV5-1
D: TRBD2
size: -
J: TRBJ2-5

CDR3: CASGLGTDESEQFF
DNA: TGTGCTAGTGGTTTGGGGACAGACGAAAGTGAGCAGTTCTTC
V: TRBV12-5
D: -
size: -
J: TRBJ2-1

CDR3: CASSSPGGADYGYTF
DNA: TGCGCCAGCAGCTCCCCAGGGGGCGCGGACTATGGCTACACCTTC
V: TRBV5-1
D: TRBD1
size: -
J: TRBJ1-2

CDR3: CASKIGTGGNYGYTF
DNA: TGTGCCAGCAAAATAGGGACAGGGGGTAACTATGGCTACACCTTC
V: TRBV7-2
D: TRBD1
size: -
J: TRBJ1-2

CDR3: CASLPPGGTYEQYF
DNA: TGTGCCAGTCTACCCCCGGGGGGAACCTACGAGCAGTACTTC
V: TRBV6-5
D: TRBD2
size: -
J: TRBJ2-7

CDR3: CASSQSYEQYF
DNA: TGTGCCAGCAGTCAATCCTACGAGCAGTACTTC
V: TRBV28
D: -
size: few
J: TRBJ2-7

CDR3: CASSTRTSGTVTGELFF
DNA: TGTGCCAGTAGTACACGGACTAGCGGGACCGTCACCGGGGAGCTGTTTTTT
V: TRBV19
D: TRBD2
size: -
J: TRBJ2-2

CDR3: CASSLDRGSGANVLTF
DNA: TGCGCCAGCAGCCTGGACAGGGGGTCCGGGGCCAACGTCCTGACTTTC
V: TRBV5-1
D: TRBD1
size: -
J: TRBJ2-6

CDR3: CASSSGTGGRSPLHF
DNA: TGTGCCAGCAGTTCCGGGACAGGGGGACGATCACCCCTCCACTTT
V: TRBV27
D: TRBD1
size: few
J: TRBJ1-6

CDR3: CASAGGGSETQYF
DNA: TGTGCCAGCGCGGGCGGCGGGAGCGAGACCCAGTACTTC
V: TRBV6-5
D: TRBD2
size: -
J: TRBJ2-5

CDR3: CASTTGQDNQPQHF
DNA: TGTGCCAGCACTACGGGACAGGACAATCAGCCCCAGCATTTT
V: TRBV28
D: TRBD1
size: -
J: TRBJ1-5

CDR3: CASSRDRNTEAFF
DNA: TGTGCCAGCAGCCGGGACAGGAACACTGAAGCTTTCTTT
V: TRBV9
D: TRBD1
size: -
J: TRBJ1-1

CDR3: CASSDSFGQPQHF
DNA: TGTGCCAGCAGTGACAGTTTTGGTCAGCCCCAGCATTTT
V: TRBV27
D: -
size: -
J: TRBJ1-5

CDR3: CASSEASSGSPDTQYF
DNA: TGTGCCAGCAGTGAAGCGAGTAGCGGGAGCCCAGATACGCAGTATTTT
V: TRBV6-1
D: TRBD2
size: once
J: TRBJ2-3

CDR3: CASRTGLARFETQYF
DNA: TGTGCCAGCAGGACAGGACTAGCGCGGTTCGAGACCCAGTACTTC
V: TRBV2
D: TRBD2
size: -
J: TRBJ2-5

CDR3: CASSLSSSGTIYF
DNA: TGTGCCAGCAGTTTATCGAGTTCCGGCACCATATATTTT
V: TRBV12-3/TRBV12-4
D: -
size: -
J: TRBJ1-3

CDR3: CASSTTGVNNSPLHF
DNA: TGTGCCAGCAGCACGACAGGGGTCAATAATTCACCCCTCCACTTT
V: TRBV5-4
D: TRBD1
size: -
J: TRBJ1-6

CDR3: CASSVGENQPQHF
DNA: TGTGCCAGCAGTGTTGGGGAGAATCAGCCCCAGCATTTT
V: TRBV2
D: -
size: few
J: TRBJ1-5

CDR3: CASSNPSGGSNYGYTF
DNA: TGTGCCAGTAGCAACCCCTCTGGGGGGTCCAACTATGGCTACACCTTC
V: TRBV19
D: -
size: -
J: TRBJ1-2

CDR3: CASSPKNIQYF
DNA: TGTGCCAGCAGTCCGAAAAACATTCAGTACTTC
V: TRBV12-3/TRBV12-4
D: -
size: -
J: TRBJ2-4

CDR3: CASSVAGGQNNEQFF
DNA: TGTGCCAGCAGTGTAGCGGGAGGGCAGAACAATGAGCAGTTCTTC
V: TRBV6-4
D: TRBD2
size: -
J: TRBJ2-1

CDR3: CSASTGQGNGQYF
DNA: TGCAGTGCTAGTACGGGACAGGGGAACGGGCAGTACTTC
V: TRBV20-1
D: TRBD1
size: -
J: TRBJ2-7

CDR3: CASSPKQVGNTEAFF
DNA: TGTGCCAGCTCACCAAAACAGGTGGGAAACACTGAAGCTTTCTTT
V: TRBV18
D: -
size: -
J: TRBJ1-1

CDR3: CASSPSSGTGGRISPLHF
DNA: TGTGCCAGCTCACCATCCTCCGGGACAGGGGGAAGGATTTCACCCCTCCACTTT
V: TRBV18
D: TRBD1
size: -
J: TRBJ1-6

CDR3: CASSLTWVSGYEQYF
DNA: TGTGCCAGTAGCCTGACATGGGTCTCCGGCTACGAGCAGTACTTC
V: TRBV19
D: -
size: few
J: TRBJ2-7

CDR3: CASSQDKTNEQFF
DNA: TGTGCCAGCAGCCAAGATAAGACTAATGAGCAGTTCTTC
V: TRBV3-1/TRBV3-2
D: -
size: -
J: TRBJ2-1

CDR3: CASSRSEVGNTIYF
DNA: TGCGCCAGCAGCAGGTCGGAGGTTGGAAACACCATATATTTT
V: TRBV5-1
D: -
size: -
J: TRBJ1-3

CDR3: CASSRDSMTDTQYF
DNA: TGTGCCAGCAGCCGGGACTCGATGACAGATACGCAGTATTTT
V: TRBV7-2
D: -
size: -
J: TRBJ2-3

CDR3: CASSTQGATEAFF
DNA: TGTGCCAGTAGTACCCAAGGGGCCACTGAAGCTTTCTTT
V: TRBV19
D: -
size: -
J: TRBJ1-1

CDR3: CASSVDGSNEQFF
DNA: TGTGCCAGCAGCGTAGACGGGAGCAATGAGCAGTTCTTC
V: TRBV9
D: -
size: -
J: TRBJ2-1

CDR3: CASSPHQGLNTGELFF
DNA: TGTGCCAGCAGTCCGCACCAGGGACTAAACACCGGGGAGCTGTTTTTT
V: TRBV27
D: TRBD2
size: -
J: TRBJ2-2